This TCR beta chain was observed in a study of blood T cells in healthy people across ages (dated by TCRdb to about 2015). Regarding the research as a whole: In model experiments, roughly one uniquely barcoded TCR beta cDNA molecule per two T cells was captured by template switching. Four age groups were formed from the donors: young (average 16 years), middle-aged (approximately 40), aged (62) and long-lived (roughly 88). To avoid experimental bias, donors of different ages were spread randomly across the sequencing lanes. The study measured age-related changes in TCR beta repertoire diversity using deep sequencing normalized with unique cDNA molecular identifiers. For two donors (one aged 18 to 30 and one aged 80 or older), the study analyzed two additional independent replicas of 1 million unique cDNA reads from the same blood draw. Points the paper makes about the study in general: The percentage of naive T cells measured by flow cytometry correlated strongly with observed TCR beta diversity. Estimates of total diversity based on one million sequenced T cells were considered lower bounds and underestimates. Because profiling used bulk unsorted PBMCs, naive and antigen-experienced compartments could not be compared conclusively. Compared with the aged group, more naive CD4+ T cells, fewer expanded clones and increased TCR diversity were shown by the long-lived group, suggesting age selection. Because the CMV infection status of the donors was unknown, age-related changes in expanded clonotypes may potentially have been confounded. As age increased, observed TCR beta diversity per million T cells dropped in a roughly linear way, and a significant reduction was already evident by age about 40.

Library creation used 5' RACE. Sequencing took place on an Illumina HiSeq 2500. A second PCR of roughly 6 to 12 cycles was performed with a sample-barcoded 5' primer and a J-beta primer mix. A unique molecular identifier was introduced onto each TCR beta cDNA molecule by a template-switch 5' adaptor carrying 12 random nucleotides. Each sample yielded at least 3 million CDR3-containing paired-end reads. First-strand cDNA synthesis was performed from all RNA using the Mint cDNA synthesis kit, with priming by a TRBC-specific oligonucleotide. After uracil-DNA glycosylase treatment, a first 18-cycle PCR used universal primers M1SS and BC2_uni_R on all cDNA. The study's own analysis went as follows. Normalization of each sample was performed by random selection of 1 million high-quality reads, each carrying a distinct molecular identifier. Instead of being binned into consensus sequences, reads that shared molecular identifiers were thrown out. MiTCR, with a Q25 quality threshold and the strictest error-elimination algorithm, was used for CDR3 identification, clonotype clustering and error correction. A nonparametric unseen species model with Euler transformation was used to estimate lower-bound total TCR beta diversity. TCRdb passed the public sequencing reads through fastp at Q25 and MiXCR, retaining productive beta sequences. Each CDR3 protein appears once, grouped with its most common genes and DNA. Here the V and J calls rest on TCRdb's processing, not on the authors' analysis. Present in this sample are 630,000 or so distinct CDR3 sequences, approximately 30% of which were seen just once. The ten largest make up around 14% of the sample.

In the case of this clonotype: Its recognized antigen is unknown. One base away there is no much larger clone; base qualities are not given.

The roughly 38 donors, aged about 6 to 95 years, were systemically healthy Caucasian individuals from Russia. Each donor gave ten milliliters of peripheral blood, collected into EDTA-treated Vacutainer tubes. Ficoll-Paque density-gradient centrifugation was used to isolate PBMCs, with at least 7 million obtained per sample. Total RNA was extracted from PBMCs with Trizol reagent, with at least 6 micrograms obtained per sample. Naive CD45RAhigh/CD27high T cell percentages were measured by flow cytometry on a PBMC aliquot from every donor. V sheds 0 bases and J sheds 0 bases, leaving 12 bases between their ends. CDR1 LGHDT and CDR2 YNNKEL were looked up in the germline V gene (reference sequence). From the cysteine through the phenylalanine, the CDR3 covers 17 amino acids. Solely the CDR3 DNA is kept, with 51 bases framed from the first base.

The TCR originated in a woman at least 80 years old in good health. Specimen: blood. The chain is assembled from TRBV3-1 and TRBJ1-3; no confident D gene assignment can be made. The DNA reads TGTGCCAGCAGCCAAGAGTTCGCAGACACCTCTGGAAACACCATATATTTT. Its protein reads: CASSQEFADTSGNTIYF.